This is a list of T cell receptor beta chains from one sample in a study of beta chain features in type 1 diabetes. Using immunoSEQ multiplex PCR, the repertoire was profiled, and TCRdb retains in-frame clones only, with some absent. Altogether about 230,000 clones are present, about 10% being singletons, with the ten largest covering about 0.037%. Source material: naive CD4+ T cells from blood. The receptors shown here come from a woman between 18 and 29 years old in good health. CDR3s include the opening cysteine and the closing phenylalanine or tryptophan. D genes are given only for firm matches. Rows give clone size only sometimes, using once, few, many, or a class for an expanded clone.

V gene,clone size,D gene,J gene,CDR3 protein,CDR3 DNA
TRBV6-1,few,-,TRBJ2-7,CASREGGVYEQYF,TGTGCCAGCCGTGAAGGGGGGGTCTACGAGCAGTACTTC
TRBV5-1,few,TRBD1,TRBJ2-7,CASSSRGTGDEQYF,TGCGCCAGCAGCTCTAGGGGGACAGGGGACGAGCAGTACTTC
TRBV30,-,-,TRBJ2-1,CAWIGDVSSYNEQFF,TGTGCCTGGATTGGAGACGTTAGCTCCTACAATGAGCAGTTCTTC
TRBV9,-,TRBD1,TRBJ1-4,CASSSGQGHEKLFF,TGTGCCAGCAGCAGTGGACAGGGCCATGAAAAACTGTTTTTT
TRBV20-1,few,TRBD1,TRBJ1-1,CSALQGVGAFF,TGCAGTGCGTTACAGGGGGTTGGCGCTTTCTTT
TRBV9,-,-,TRBJ1-4,CASSVAPYNEKLFF,TGTGCCAGCAGCGTAGCACCCTATAATGAAAAACTGTTTTTT
TRBV20-1,few,TRBD1,TRBJ1-2,CSAGDRGDYTF,TGCAGTGCGGGGGACAGGGGCGACTACACCTTC
TRBV7-9,few,-,TRBJ2-7,CASSSWGGYEQYF,TGTGCCAGCAGCTCCTGGGGCGGCTACGAGCAGTACTTC
TRBV5-1,-,TRBD2,TRBJ2-3,CASSTSSGRGLDTQYF,TGCGCCAGCAGCACCTCTAGCGGGAGGGGGTTGGATACGCAGTATTTT
TRBV5-1,few,-,TRBJ2-5,CASSLEVRETQYF,TGCGCCAGCAGCTTGGAAGTGCGGGAGACCCAGTACTTC
TRBV11-2,few,TRBD2,TRBJ2-4,CASSLAGLAENKNIQYF,TGTGCCAGCAGCTTAGCGGGACTAGCGGAAAACAAAAACATTCAGTACTTC
TRBV19,few,TRBD1,TRBJ1-2,CASSLRTGDDYGYTF,TGTGCCAGTAGTCTTCGGACAGGGGATGACTATGGCTACACCTTC
TRBV28,-,-,TRBJ1-4,CASSFWGQGNEKLFF,TGTGCCAGCAGTTTCTGGGGTCAGGGTAATGAAAAACTGTTTTTT
TRBV15,-,-,TRBJ1-1,CATSRYTGVGNTEAFF,TGTGCCACCAGCAGGTATACGGGGGTCGGGAACACTGAAGCTTTCTTT
TRBV4-2,few,-,TRBJ2-2,CASSHVSLGHTGELFF,TGTGCCAGCAGCCACGTATCACTAGGCCACACCGGGGAGCTGTTTTTT
TRBV15,many,-,TRBJ1-6,CATSSAIASRGSPLHF,TGTGCCACCAGCAGTGCTATAGCCAGTCGTGGCTCACCCCTCCACTTT
TRBV6-1,once,-,TRBJ1-3,CASRVSSGNTIYF,TGTGCCAGCAGGGTCAGCTCTGGAAACACCATATATTTT
TRBV30,few,-,TRBJ1-1,CAWSRQRPMNTEAFF,TGTGCCTGGAGTAGGCAGCGCCCAATGAACACTGAAGCTTTCTTT
TRBV10-3,-,TRBD2,TRBJ2-1,CAIRLGLGLAGMGSNNEQFF,TGTGCCATCCGATTGGGGTTGGGACTAGCGGGGATGGGGTCAAACAATGAGCAGTTCTTC
TRBV7-3,-,-,TRBJ1-2,CASSPTAGTGEYGYTF,TGTGCCAGCAGCCCAACGGCAGGAACGGGGGAATATGGCTACACCTTC